This T cell receptor (beta chain) was documented in a study of multiple sclerosis patients with progressive multifocal leukoencephalopathy. In the study overall: Multiple sclerosis patients on natalizumab who never developed PML served as longitudinally sampled controls.

Whole-study results and caveats: In most PML patients, TRB repertoires appeared less diverse by entropy.

Time point described: before natalizumab initiation. Method: immunoSEQ multiplex PCR; TCRdb's copy keeps in-frame clones and lacks some. This table holds more than 30,000 clones, approximately 89% found once. As for this clone: Its antigen is undetermined.

This receptor was obtained from a human donor with multiple sclerosis. Material for sequencing was PBMCs.

DNA for the CDR3: TGTGCCAGCAGTGCGGCCCGGACGCAGATGAACACAGATACGCAGTATTTT. This translates into CASSAARTQMNTDTQYF. The chain recombines TRBV2 with TRBJ2-3; D unclear. Germline V gene sequence: CDR1 SNHLY, CDR2 FYNNEI. The CDR3 is 17 amino acids. V lost 4 bases and J 2 bases, leaving 19 bases between the germline ends. The full variable domain, completed using reference TRBV2 and TRBJ2-3, is EPEVTQTPSHQVTQMGQEVILRCVPISNHLYFYWYRQILGQKVEFLVSFYNNEISEKSEIFDDQFSVERPDGSNFTLKIRSTKLEDSAMYFCASSAARTQMNTDTQYFGPGTRLTVL.